The rows below give T cell receptor beta chains drawn from one sample of a study of T cells after yellow fever vaccination. TCRdb used MiXCR to reprocess the 5' RACE reads, holding one entry per CDR3 protein. The sample yields about 330,000 distinct CDR3 sequences, less than 9.5% seen once. The sequences come from PBMCs, collected about 41 days after the first yellow fever vaccination. Receptors originate from a young man who received the YFV17D yellow fever vaccine. CDR3s include the opening cysteine and the closing phenylalanine or tryptophan. Each record gives: D gene, J gene, clone size, V gene, CDR3 protein, CDR3 DNA. The D gene is left open where the match is weak. Only some rows state a clone size, as once, few, many or a class for expanded clones.

>NA|TRBJ1-5|few|TRBV6-1
CASGKGRGVQPQHF
TGTGCCAGCGGGAAGGGCAGGGGAGTTCAGCCCCAGCATTTT
>TRBD1|TRBJ2-7|few|TRBV5-1
CASSLGGDRLSYEQYF
TGCGCCAGCAGCTTGGGCGGGGACAGGCTTTCCTACGAGCAGTACTTC
>TRBD1|TRBJ1-6|NA|TRBV4-2
CASSQDPTTGNNSPLHF
TGTGCCAGCAGCCAAGATCCCACGACAGGGAATAATTCACCCCTCCACTTT
>NA|TRBJ2-2|many|TRBV5-1
CASSLEGSNTGELFF
TGCGCCAGCAGCTTGGAAGGGTCGAACACCGGGGAGCTGTTTTTT
>TRBD2|TRBJ2-1|few|TRBV20-1
CSAPTSGGDNEQFF
TGCAGTGCCCCGACTAGCGGGGGGGACAATGAGCAGTTCTTC
>NA|TRBJ1-4|NA|TRBV3-1
CASSQHDRIGGKLFF
TGTGCCAGCAGCCAACATGACAGGATAGGGGGAAAACTGTTTTTT
>NA|TRBJ1-3|NA|TRBV12-3/TRBV12-4
CASRSRAVGNTIYF
TGTGCCAGCAGGAGCAGGGCGGTCGGAAACACCATATATTTT
>NA|TRBJ1-2|NA|TRBV20-1
CSARALRGHYGYTF
TGCAGTGCTAGGGCTCTTAGGGGCCACTATGGCTACACCTTC
>NA|TRBJ1-2|few|TRBV19
CASTSLGDRASLVVYTF
TGTGCCAGTACCTCGCTGGGAGACAGAGCCTCCCTCGTCGTCTACACCTTC
>NA|TRBJ2-5|NA|TRBV9
CASSLPGTNQFQETQYF
TGTGCCAGCAGCTTACCCGGGACAAACCAATTCCAAGAGACCCAGTACTTC
>NA|TRBJ1-2|few|TRBV7-2
CASSSGPGNYGYTF
TGTGCCAGCAGCTCCGGCCCGGGCAACTATGGCTACACCTTC
>TRBD2|TRBJ2-5|few|TRBV5-1
CASLGAEPQRGKETQYF
TGCGCCAGCCTGGGCGCGGAACCTCAGCGGGGGAAAGAGACCCAGTACTTC
>TRBD2|TRBJ2-1|NA|TRBV4-2
CASSPPPGTSGPSSYNEQFF
TGTGCCAGCAGCCCCCCTCCAGGGACTAGCGGCCCTTCTTCCTACAATGAGCAGTTCTTC
>NA|TRBJ2-5|few|TRBV29-1
CSVVGSGLSQETQYF
TGCAGCGTTGTAGGCAGTGGTTTATCCCAAGAGACCCAGTACTTC
>NA|TRBJ1-6|few|TRBV5-1
CASSSGTISGINSPLHF
TGCGCCAGCAGCTCCGGGACAATCTCGGGTATCAATTCACCCCTCCACTTT
>NA|TRBJ2-3|many|TRBV20-1
CSAPRQGVFVRQYF
TGCAGTGCCCCAAGGCAGGGAGTTTTTGTTAGGCAGTATTTT
>NA|TRBJ2-5|NA|TRBV5-4
CASSLDPEAQYF
TGTGCCAGCAGCCTGGATCCCGAGGCCCAGTACTTC
>NA|TRBJ2-7|NA|TRBV30
CAWLGPPNYEQYF
TGTGCCTGGCTCGGGCCTCCTAACTACGAGCAGTACTTC
>NA|TRBJ2-5|few|TRBV7-9
CASSSGSGQETQYF
TGTGCCAGCAGCTCGGGTAGCGGCCAAGAGACCCAGTACTTC
>NA|TRBJ2-7|NA|TRBV12-3/TRBV12-4
CASSLVSPTGGNYEQYF
TGTGCCAGCAGTTTAGTTTCCCCGACAGGCGGAAACTACGAGCAGTACTTC
>TRBD2|TRBJ2-1|NA|TRBV2
CASNRLALTEQFF
TGTGCCAGCAACCGACTAGCGCTGACTGAGCAGTTCTTC
>NA|TRBJ2-1|NA|TRBV20-1
CSAPPRTGRNEQFF
TGCAGTGCCCCCCCCAGGACGGGACGCAATGAGCAGTTCTTC
>TRBD1|TRBJ2-7|NA|TRBV30
CAWSVREGGRWEQYF
TGTGCCTGGAGTGTACGGGAAGGGGGCCGTTGGGAGCAGTACTTC
>NA|TRBJ1-3|NA|TRBV4-1
CASSQVSSGNTIYF
TGCGCCAGCAGCCAAGTTTCGTCTGGAAACACCATATATTTT
>NA|TRBJ1-6|many|TRBV7-2
CASSTRRGSYNSPLHF
TGTGCCAGCAGTACGAGACGAGGGTCCTATAATTCACCCCTCCACTTT
>TRBD2|TRBJ2-1|many|TRBV4-2
CASSRGASGGADGANEQFF
TGTGCCAGCAGCCGGGGGGCTAGCGGGGGGGCGGATGGGGCCAATGAGCAGTTCTTC
>NA|TRBJ1-2|NA|TRBV14
CASSQEAVITGGYTF
TGTGCCAGCAGCCAAGAGGCAGTCATTACGGGGGGCTACACCTTC
>NA|TRBJ1-4|few|TRBV4-2
CASSQAPTTNEKLFF
TGTGCCAGCAGCCAGGCGCCGACGACGAATGAAAAACTGTTTTTT
>NA|TRBJ1-1|NA|TRBV4-3
CASSQDSEFRGAFF
TGCGCCAGCAGCCAAGATTCGGAGTTTAGGGGAGCTTTCTTT
>NA|TRBJ1-2|NA|TRBV19
CASSISTGRDGYTF
TGTGCCAGTAGTATCTCAACAGGGCGTGATGGCTACACCTTC
>NA|TRBJ2-3|few|TRBV5-1
CASSFQPLDTQYF
TGCGCCAGCAGCTTTCAACCTCTAGATACGCAGTATTTT
>NA|TRBJ1-5|NA|TRBV2
CASRITQGPRNQPQHF
TGTGCCAGCAGAATAACTCAGGGACCCCGCAATCAGCCCCAGCATTTT
>TRBD1|TRBJ1-2|few|TRBV7-2
CASSLGGAVYGYTF
TGTGCCAGCAGCCTAGGGGGCGCGGTCTATGGCTACACCTTC
>NA|TRBJ2-3|few|TRBV20-1
CSARSAGVRTDTQYF
TGCAGTGCGAGGTCGGCGGGTGTACGCACAGATACGCAGTATTTT
>NA|TRBJ2-7|NA|TRBV7-2
CASNPTLYNEQYF
TGTGCCAGCAACCCGACACTATACAATGAGCAGTACTTC
>NA|TRBJ1-1|many|TRBV5-5
CASSLASGVWAEAFF
TGTGCCAGCAGCTTGGCCTCTGGGGTCTGGGCCGAAGCTTTCTTT
>NA|TRBJ1-6|NA|TRBV4-2
CASSQASRAGRGSPLHF
TGTGCCAGCAGCCAGGCTTCCCGGGCAGGGCGGGGGTCACCCCTCCACTTT
>TRBD1|TRBJ2-1|few|TRBV30
CAWDRSRQGEWMDEQFF
TGTGCCTGGGACCGAAGCCGACAGGGAGAGTGGATGGATGAGCAGTTCTTC
>NA|TRBJ2-3|NA|TRBV5-4
CASSLFEDTQYF
TGTGCCAGCAGCTTATTCGAAGATACGCAGTATTTT
>TRBD2|TRBJ2-5|NA|TRBV27
CASRRLAGGSQETQYF
TGTGCCAGCAGGCGACTAGCGGGGGGCAGCCAAGAGACCCAGTACTTC